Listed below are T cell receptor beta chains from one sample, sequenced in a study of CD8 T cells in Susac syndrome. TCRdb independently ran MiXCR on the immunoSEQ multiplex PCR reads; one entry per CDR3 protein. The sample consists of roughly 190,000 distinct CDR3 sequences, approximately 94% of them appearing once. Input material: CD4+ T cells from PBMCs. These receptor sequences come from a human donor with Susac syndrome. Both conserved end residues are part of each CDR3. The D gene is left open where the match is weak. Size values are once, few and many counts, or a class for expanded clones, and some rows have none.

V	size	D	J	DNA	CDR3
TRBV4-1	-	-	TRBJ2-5	TGCGCCAGCAGCCAGCAACAGGGAAGAGAGACCCAGTACTTC	CASSQQQGRETQYF
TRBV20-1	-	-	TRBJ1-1	TGCAGTGCTGGATCGACAGGTCGGGGCACTGAAGCTTTCTTT	CSAGSTGRGTEAFF
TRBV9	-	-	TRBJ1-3	TGTGCCAGCAGTGAGGTTGGAAACACCATATATTTT	CASSEVGNTIYF
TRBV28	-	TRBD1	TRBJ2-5	TGTGCCACCACGCCTATAGGGACAGGGGGCGAAGGGACCCAGTACTTC	CATTPIGTGGEGTQYF
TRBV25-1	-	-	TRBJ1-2	TGTGCCAGCAGTGACAGGGGATCCTATGGCTACACCTTC	CASSDRGSYGYTF
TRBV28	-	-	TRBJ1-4	TGTGCCAGCAGTTTGCGGGAAAAACTGTTTTTT	CASSLREKLFF
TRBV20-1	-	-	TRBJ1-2	TGCAGTGCTACACCGGATACTAACTATGGCTACACCTTC	CSATPDTNYGYTF
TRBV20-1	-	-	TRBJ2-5	TGCAGTGCCTCTCAGGGGGGGGGCCAAGAGACCCAGTACTTC	CSASQGGGQETQYF
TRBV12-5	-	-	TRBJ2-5	TGTGCTAGTGGAACCGTCGGGACCCAGTACTTC	CASGTVGTQYF
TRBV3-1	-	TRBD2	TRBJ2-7	TGTGCCAGCAGCAAAGGACTAGCGGGGGGGAACTACGAGCAGTACTTC	CASSKGLAGGNYEQYF
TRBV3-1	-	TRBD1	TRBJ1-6	TGTGCCAGCAGCCCTCCCGGACAGGGATATTCACCCCTCCACTTT	CASSPPGQGYSPLHF
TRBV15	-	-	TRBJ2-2	TGTGCCACCAGCAGAGGTCAGGGCGCCTACACCGGGGAGCTGTTTTTT	CATSRGQGAYTGELFF
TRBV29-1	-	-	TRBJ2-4	TGCAGCGTTCTCGTGGGGGGTCTCGCCAAAAACATTCAGTACTTC	CSVLVGGLAKNIQYF
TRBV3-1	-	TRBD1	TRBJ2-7	TGTGCCAGCAGCTTCTTCGACAGGGAGAACGAGCAGTACTTC	CASSFFDRENEQYF
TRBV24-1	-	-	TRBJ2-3	TGTGCCACCAGTCTGGGGACGGGAAGGAGCACAGATACGCAGTATTTT	CATSLGTGRSTDTQYF
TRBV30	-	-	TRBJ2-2	TGTGCCTGGACACCGAACACCGGGGAGCTGTTTTTT	CAWTPNTGELFF
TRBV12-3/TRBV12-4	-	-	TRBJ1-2	TGTGCCAGCCGGTCGCAGGGAGGGTATCCCTATGGCTACACCTTC	CASRSQGGYPYGYTF
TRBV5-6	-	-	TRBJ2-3	TGTGCCAGCAGCTTGGTAGGTTTCACCACAGATACGCAGTATTTT	CASSLVGFTTDTQYF
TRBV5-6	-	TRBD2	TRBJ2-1	TGTGCCAGCAGCTTGGTGTTCGATGGTCGCGGGGGTGGGGAGCAGTTCTTC	CASSLVFDGRGGGEQFF
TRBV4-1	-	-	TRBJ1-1	TGCGCCAGCAGCCAAGATGAGGGAGCCCGTGAAGCTTTCTTT	CASSQDEGAREAFF
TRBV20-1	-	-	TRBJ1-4	TGCAGTGCCTCGTCTCCCGGTTATGGGGATGAAAAACTGTTTTTT	CSASSPGYGDEKLFF
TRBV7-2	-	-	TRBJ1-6	TGTGCCAGCAGCTTAGGGGGGGCTGGTAATTCACCCCTCCACTTT	CASSLGGAGNSPLHF
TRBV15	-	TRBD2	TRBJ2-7	TGTGCCACCAGCAGAGGAGCTACTAGCGACGGCCAACCCTACGAGCAGTACTTC	CATSRGATSDGQPYEQYF
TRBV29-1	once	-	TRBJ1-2	TGCAGCGTTACAGTAGACAGGAGCTATGGCTACACCTTC	CSVTVDRSYGYTF
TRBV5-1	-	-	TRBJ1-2	TGCGCCAGCAGCGCCGGAAGGGGCGCGGGGTACGGCTACACCTTC	CASSAGRGAGYGYTF